Described below is a single TCR beta chain sequence and its context. CDR1 MDHEN and CDR2 SYDVKM come from the germline V gene. Between the trimmed V and J ends, which lost 5 bases and 5 bases, there was a span of 27 bases. The CDR3 covers 18 residues. Which cohort a participant joined came from the clinical history participants gave. Those designated as exposed participants met a COVID-19 case within 2 weeks before study entry. The data were produced by immunoSEQ multiplex PCR, yet TCRdb's version contains in-frame clones alone and is incomplete. The table includes 250,000 to 300,000 clones, roughly 89% detected once. The data were taken from a study of blood T cell repertoires in COVID-19.

This chain joins TRBV28 and TRBJ1-1, with D unresolved. This receptor was obtained from a woman aged 50 to 60 who had been exposed to COVID-19. The sequencing sample was made of PBMCs or T cells enriched from blood (not recorded which). CDR3 sequence reads: CASSRRTLNAIRGTEAFF. In DNA, the CDR3 is TGTGCCAGCAGTCGCCGAACACTGAATGCAATAAGAGGAACTGAAGCTTTCTTT.